This T cell receptor beta chain originates from a study of T cells in Graves' hyperthyroidism and ophthalmopathy. A few counts support this clonotype. Germline CDR1 is SGHRS and CDR2 is YFSETQ. This CDR3 has 15 amino acids. Trimming cost V 0 bases and J 2 bases; bases outside gene matches: 2. TCR beta CDR3 regions were amplified from RNA transcripts. The primer set for the first-round RT-PCR of the TCR CDR3 was HTBI. TCRdb re-called the multiplex PCR reads through MiXCR, storing one row per CDR3 protein. The table has 490,000 or so distinct CDR3 sequences, 20% to 25% seen once. The source is a woman in her 70s with Graves' ophthalmopathy. The sequenced material came from blood. The chain carries TRBV5-1 and TRBJ2-1, with 7 bases fitting TRBD2. As DNA, the CDR3 is TGCGCCAGCAGCTTGGAGGCGGGAGCCTACAATGAGCAGTTCTTC. It specifies CASSLEAGAYNEQFF.